This passage covers 22 T cell receptor beta chains from one sample sequenced in a study of human T cells and chemical hapten exposure. Time point of the sample: pre-sensitization, week 0. Treatment denoted: therapeutic diphenylcyclopropenone sensitization with weekly scalp DPC. MiXCR was run by TCRdb on the RACE reads, yielding one entry per CDR3 protein. Here the sample spans about 80,000 distinct CDR3 sequences, around 15% being singletons. The specimen comprised whole blood, sampled in connection with sensitization to the hapten diphenylcyclopropenone (DPC). The source of these receptors is a woman aged 50 to 60 with alopecia areata. Some clones in this sample may be carry-over from other donors' samples.

The chain employs TRBV7-2 and TRBJ2-3; 8 bases agree with TRBD2. The CDR3 runs to 16 residues. Germline V gene lookup returns CDR1 SGHTA and CDR2 FQGNSA. J was trimmed by 0 bases and V by 8 bases; bases with no gene match: 10. CDR3 in DNA: TGTGCCAGCTCACTCCAGCGGGGGCACAGCACAGATACGCAGTATTTT. This codes for CASSLQRGHSTDTQYF.

This clonotype was seen a handful of times. The V call is TRBV28, the J call TRBJ2-7; D unresolved. The ends were cut back, 4 bases at V and 3 bases at J, with 13 bases in the middle. Germline-derived CDR1 and CDR2 are MDHEN and SYDVKM. The CDR3 contains 14 residues. The CDR3 reads CASSSLGNNYEQYF. The DNA of the CDR3 is TGTGCCAGCAGTTCCCTGGGAAACAACTACGAGCAGTACTTC.

This rearrangement joins TRBV29-1 to TRBJ1-1; TRBD1 matches 9 bases. Germline lookup yields CDR1 SQVTM and CDR2 ANQGSEA. The CDR3 has 14 amino acids. The trim removed 4 bases at V and 0 bases at J, leaving 3 bases unmatched. The CDR3 here is CSVGDRAMNTEAFF. Here the CDR3 DNA reads TGCAGCGTTGGGGACAGGGCGATGAACACTGAAGCTTTCTTT.

The J gene is TRBJ1-5, the V gene TRBV10-2, with D possibly being TRBD1 (5 bases). Looked up from germline, CDR1 is WSHSY and CDR2 is SAAADI. V was shortened by 6 bases and J by 0 bases, with 6 bases between the two germline ends. The CDR3 length is 13 residues. The CDR3 here is CASSDSSNQPQHF. The CDR3 nucleotides are TGCGCCAGCAGCGACAGTAGCAATCAGCCCCAGCATTTT.

This clonotype turned up a few times. The V and J genes are TRBV3-1 and TRBJ2-1; TRBD2 matches at 9 bases. V shed 5 bases, J shed 7 bases, and the junction held 12 bases outside the gene matches. CDR3 length: 16 amino acids. Germline loops: CDR1 LGHDT, CDR2 YNNKEL (reference sequence). CDR3 in amino acids: CASSAGLAQRANEQFF. In nucleotides, the CDR3 is TGTGCCAGCAGCGCGGGACTAGCCCAAAGGGCTAATGAGCAGTTCTTC.

This clonotype was observed a few times. The genes are TRBV18 and TRBJ2-2, with 7 bases that match TRBD2. Germline values: CDR1 KGHSH, CDR2 LQKENI. The CDR3 spans 16 residues. Trimming took 3 bases from V and 4 from J; bases not matched to a gene: 8. The CDR3 coding sequence is TGTGCCAGCTCACCTCCGGGACTACGTGGCACCGGGGAGCTGTTTTTT. Its protein is CASSPPGLRGTGELFF.

This clonotype was detected only a few times. The rearrangement links TRBV29-1 to TRBJ1-6, with 9 bases fitting TRBD1. Germline V gives CDR1 SQVTM, CDR2 ANQGSEA. This CDR3 comprises 14 residues. With 3 bases clipped from V and 7 bases from J, the junction kept 4 bases outside the gene matches. The CDR3 sequence is CSVEGTGPNSPLHF. CDR3 nucleotide sequence: TGCAGCGTTGAGGGGACAGGGCCAAATTCACCCCTCCACTTT.

V gene TRBV9 combines with J gene TRBJ2-1; possible D gene TRBD2, 6 bases. Trimming stripped 0 bases from V and 5 bases from J, with 12 bases between. The germline V gene encodes CDR1 SGDLS and CDR2 YYNGEE. There are 15 residues in the CDR3. The CDR3 protein is CASSVVPGENNEQFF. The CDR3 bases are TGTGCCAGCAGCGTAGTTCCGGGAGAGAACAATGAGCAGTTCTTC.

This clonotype was detected only a few times. The genes are TRBV12-3 or TRBV12-4 and TRBJ2-7; 7 bases fit TRBD2. CDR3 size: 13 residues. The V and J ends lost 4 bases and 10 bases, in that order; junction bases with no gene match: 10. This chain's CDR3 is CASSSAGVGVQYF. The CDR3 DNA is TGTGCCAGCAGTTCCGCGGGGGTGGGAGTTCAGTACTTC.

The sample holds a few counts of this clonotype. The V gene is TRBV18, the J gene TRBJ2-3, with D possibly TRBD2 on 6 matching bases. This CDR3 contains 16 residues. In germline, CDR1 is KGHSH, CDR2 LQKENI. Trimming left V 3 bases short and J 0 bases short, with 13 bases between. The chain's CDR3 is CASSPRGTASTDTQYF. For the CDR3, the DNA is TGTGCCAGCTCACCTCGCGGGACGGCCAGCACAGATACGCAGTATTTT.

The chain recombines TRBV3-1 with TRBJ2-7; 15 bases fit TRBD2. This CDR3 has 16 residues. CDR1 and CDR2 from the germline V gene are LGHDT and YNNKEL (reference sequence). The V segment lost 6 bases and the J segment 5 bases; nucleotides outside the gene matches: 8. The CDR3 DNA sequence: TGTGCCAGCAGTCGTTCGAGGACTAGCGGGAGGGACGAGCAGTACTTC. It codes for CASSRSRTSGRDEQYF.

The chain is built from TRBV10-2 and TRBJ2-3; 12 nucleotides line up with TRBD2. The CDR3 is 14 amino acids. Trimming removed 10 bases from V and 4 bases from J; junction bases left unmatched: 6. Germline V CDR1 and CDR2: WSHSY, SAAADI. CDR3 sequence reads: CAIRLAGGPDTQYF. The CDR3 bases are TGCGCCATCCGGCTAGCGGGAGGGCCAGATACGCAGTATTTT.

This clonotype was counted at least ten times. This chain uses TRBV7-8 with TRBJ2-6, with D unresolved. The CDR3 is 15 residues long. The V and J ends lost 1 base and 0 bases respectively, with 4 bases between them. Germline V CDR1 and CDR2: SGHVS, FQNEAQ. CDR3 sequence reads: CASSLVGSGANVLTF. CDR3 nucleotide sequence: TGTGCCAGCAGCTTAGTGGGCTCTGGGGCCAACGTCCTGACTTTC. Complete variable domain (other parts from reference TRBV7-8 and TRBJ2-6): GAGVSQSPRYKVAKRGQDVALRCDPISGHVSLFWYQQALGQGPEFLTYFQNEAQLDKSGLPSDRFFAERPEGSVSTLKIQRTQQEDSAVYLCASSLVGSGANVLTFGAGSRLTVL.

This clonotype showed up just a few times. V and J are TRBV7-7 and TRBJ2-2; D gene uncertain. Trimming pared 5 bases from V and 3 bases from J, leaving 10 bases between. This CDR3 contains 14 residues. CDR1 and CDR2 (germline): SSHAT, FNYEAQ (reference sequence). CDR3 sequence reads: CASSPIRDTGELFF. The CDR3 region has the DNA TGTGCCAGCAGCCCGATCCGGGACACCGGGGAGCTGTTTTTT.

This chain uses TRBV5-8 with TRBJ1-6, with 7 bases identical to TRBD1. The trim removed 1 base at V and 9 bases at J, leaving 7 bases unmatched. Germline V gene lookup returns CDR1 SGHTS and CDR2 YDEGEE. The CDR3 covers 15 residues. The CDR3 loop is CASSLYEGAISPLHF. In DNA form, the CDR3 reads TGTGCCAGCAGCTTGTACGAGGGGGCTATTTCACCCCTCCACTTT.

The table lists this clonotype with many counts. This chain uses TRBV30 with TRBJ1-6; D is unresolved. This CDR3 is built from 13 residues. Trimming pared 4 bases from V and 6 bases from J, leaving 10 bases between. Per the germline V gene, CDR1 is GTSNPN and CDR2 is SVGIG (reference sequence). CDR3 sequence reads: CAWTLNPNSPLHF. CDR3 bases: TGTGCCTGGACGCTAAACCCTAATTCACCCCTCCACTTT. Filled out from reference TRBV30 and TRBJ1-6, the complete variable domain reads SQTIHQWPATLVQPVGSPLSLECTVEGTSNPNLYWYRQAAGRGLQLLFYSVGIGQISSEVPQNLSASRPQDRQFILSSKKLLLSDSGFYLCAWTLNPNSPLHFGNGTRLTVT.

This chain joins TRBV20-1 and TRBJ2-7, with unresolved D. Germline values: CDR1 DFQATT, CDR2 SNEGSKA (reference sequence). The V gene lost 0 bases and the J gene lost 2 bases, with 14 bases spanning the gap. The CDR3 extends over 15 amino acids. Here the CDR3 DNA reads TGCAGTGCTAGAGATCTAAAGAGTTCCACCTACGAGCAGTACTTC. Translating it yields CSARDLKSSTYEQYF.

This clonotype was seen a few times. The chain has TRBV7-8 and TRBJ2-3, with D possibly being TRBD2 (7 bases). V was clipped by 5 bases and J by 4 bases, with 19 bases between them. The CDR3 runs to 16 residues. Germline-derived CDR1 and CDR2 are SGHVS and FQNEAQ. The CDR3 sequence: CASSRRGAGASDTQYF. The CDR3 DNA follows: TGTGCCAGCAGCCGACGGGGGGCGGGAGCTTCAGATACGCAGTATTTT.

The genes are TRBV20-1 and TRBJ2-5, with 9 bases fitting TRBD2. V gave up 2 bases and J gave up 5 bases; unmatched junction bases: 15. The CDR3 runs to 17 residues. From germline, CDR1 is DFQATT and CDR2 SNEGSKA (reference sequence). The CDR3 spells CSARRRLAEGQRETQYF. DNA of the CDR3: TGCAGTGCTAGACGTAGACTAGCGGAGGGGCAAAGGGAGACCCAGTACTTC.

V usage is TRBV7-9 and J usage is TRBJ1-4; no firm D call. The CDR3 runs 15 residues. The germline gives CDR1 SEHNR, CDR2 FQNEAQ (reference sequence). Trimming left V 7 bases short and J 4 bases short, with 16 bases between. The CDR3 loop is CASTKLIAGNEKLFF. Written as DNA, the CDR3 is TGTGCCAGCACCAAACTAATCGCGGGTAATGAAAAACTGTTTTTT.

This chain uses TRBV29-1 with TRBJ1-4, with D unclear. Trimming removed 6 bases at V and 0 bases at J, with 11 bases between. The germline CDR1 and CDR2 sequences are SQVTM and ANQGSEA. The CDR3 covers 14 residues. The CDR3 sequence is CSVSDGATNEKLFF. The CDR3 nucleotides read TGCAGCGTATCAGACGGTGCAACTAATGAAAAACTGTTTTTT.

This clonotype was detected ten times or more. The CDR3 coding sequence is TGTGCCAGCAGTCCCGGGACTAGCGGGAGAGGCTCGTTCTTC. Protein sequence: CASSPGTSGRGSFF. V and J are TRBV6-1 and TRBJ2-1; 14 bases align to TRBD2. Looked up from germline, CDR1 is MNHNS and CDR2 is SASEGT. This CDR3 region has 14 residues. The J segment lost 15 bases and the V segment lost 5 bases, leaving 9 bases of the junction unmatched.